Listed below are T cell receptor beta chains from one sample, sequenced in a study of control samples from healthy donors and cancer patients. Libraries were prepared by immunoSEQ multiplex PCR; TCRdb keeps only in-frame clonotypes and omits some of them. The table has 60,000 to 75,000 clones, over 75% seen once. Input material: blood. These receptors were collected from a middle-aged man in good health. Each CDR3 is given without its conserved first and last residue. Each record gives: J gene, V gene, D gene, CDR3 protein. D genes are given only for firm matches.

J: TRBJ1-2
V: TRBV27
D: -
CDR3: ASSLSKAGYT

J: TRBJ2-7
V: TRBV6-2/TRBV6-3
D: TRBD1
CDR3: ASSPQGDEQY

J: TRBJ1-1
V: TRBV12-3/TRBV12-4
D: -
CDR3: ASSLYTGTEAF

J: TRBJ1-2
V: TRBV9
D: -
CDR3: ASSVAGRNYGYT

J: TRBJ1-5
V: TRBV19
D: -
CDR3: ASSDGRRQPQH

J: TRBJ2-3
V: TRBV6-5
D: -
CDR3: ASRAYGPTDTQY

J: TRBJ2-7
V: TRBV20-1
D: -
CDR3: SALQDYEQY

J: TRBJ1-1
V: TRBV5-5
D: -
CDR3: ASTQSDEAF

J: TRBJ2-3
V: TRBV5-8
D: TRBD2
CDR3: ASSLAASGGYTDTQY

J: TRBJ1-2
V: TRBV11-1
D: TRBD1
CDR3: ASSLSDRGMYGYT

J: TRBJ1-3
V: TRBV6-2/TRBV6-3
D: -
CDR3: ASSLRTAFSGNTIY

J: TRBJ2-1
V: TRBV10-2
D: -
CDR3: ASGTGVTYNEQF

J: TRBJ2-7
V: TRBV6-2/TRBV6-3
D: TRBD2
CDR3: ASSPQRGATGYEQY

J: TRBJ1-5
V: TRBV7-9
D: -
CDR3: ASSSERDGGQPQH

J: TRBJ1-2
V: TRBV4-1
D: TRBD1
CDR3: ASSQEATGGVSSGYT

J: TRBJ1-1
V: TRBV29-1
D: TRBD1
CDR3: SARQGWNTEAF

J: TRBJ1-4
V: TRBV7-8
D: TRBD1
CDR3: ASSIDRGFDEKLF

J: TRBJ2-1
V: TRBV7-2
D: TRBD1
CDR3: ASSSYGGQGYNEQF

J: TRBJ1-2
V: TRBV25-1
D: -
CDR3: ASSDRGTDGYT

J: TRBJ2-5
V: TRBV18
D: -
CDR3: ASSPGAGETQY

J: TRBJ2-3
V: TRBV18
D: -
CDR3: ASSLTEGSTDTQY

J: TRBJ1-1
V: TRBV5-5
D: -
CDR3: ASSLGQFRTEAF

J: TRBJ1-6
V: TRBV7-9
D: -
CDR3: ASQGSSYNSPLH

J: TRBJ2-1
V: TRBV7-2
D: TRBD2
CDR3: ASSLGLAGGPQNEQF

J: TRBJ2-1
V: TRBV28
D: -
CDR3: ASSPLGAGTTDNEQF

J: TRBJ1-1
V: TRBV24-1
D: TRBD1
CDR3: ATSDGQGRTEAF

J: TRBJ1-1
V: TRBV5-1
D: TRBD1
CDR3: ASSSTGQGRTEAF

J: TRBJ2-7
V: TRBV7-8
D: -
CDR3: ASSLAVNRADEQY

J: TRBJ2-5
V: TRBV5-3
D: TRBD2
CDR3: ARSLGRGFKTQY

J: TRBJ2-1
V: TRBV29-1
D: -
CDR3: SVDAQTRPYNEQF

J: TRBJ2-1
V: TRBV19
D: TRBD2
CDR3: ASSIAAGYYNEQF

J: TRBJ2-3
V: TRBV19
D: -
CDR3: ASSNAGRVTDTQY

J: TRBJ2-1
V: TRBV19
D: TRBD2
CDR3: ASSILWTSGSTEQF

J: TRBJ2-7
V: TRBV7-2
D: -
CDR3: ASSFASGGTAYEQY

J: TRBJ2-2
V: TRBV5-5
D: TRBD1
CDR3: ASSFRTGDSGELF

J: TRBJ2-3
V: TRBV11-3
D: TRBD2
CDR3: ASSERGGTDTQY

J: TRBJ2-3
V: TRBV19
D: TRBD2
CDR3: ASSSAAGGVTDTQY

J: TRBJ2-1
V: TRBV9
D: -
CDR3: ASSVGGASSSYNEQF

J: TRBJ1-5
V: TRBV6-5
D: TRBD1
CDR3: ASSTDRNSNQPQH

J: TRBJ2-2
V: TRBV3-1/TRBV3-2
D: -
CDR3: ASSPTKGHTGELF

J: TRBJ1-5
V: TRBV18
D: -
CDR3: ASSSYGVDNQPQH

J: TRBJ2-1
V: TRBV7-2
D: TRBD1
CDR3: ASSSGTELADEQF

J: TRBJ1-1
V: TRBV14
D: -
CDR3: ASSQGGGRLNTEAF

J: TRBJ2-7
V: TRBV5-5
D: TRBD2
CDR3: ASSLAGGPYYEQY

J: TRBJ2-2
V: TRBV19
D: TRBD2
CDR3: ASRGTRDTGELF

J: TRBJ1-2
V: TRBV18
D: TRBD1
CDR3: ASSPPDRDYGYT

J: TRBJ1-2
V: TRBV9
D: -
CDR3: ASSVSSLKSYGYT

J: TRBJ2-7
V: TRBV11-2
D: -
CDR3: ASSSISRTDTYEQY

J: TRBJ2-1
V: TRBV4-3
D: -
CDR3: ASSQDLVGRGTYNEQF

J: TRBJ2-5
V: TRBV2
D: -
CDR3: ASSRDGIQETQY

J: TRBJ1-1
V: TRBV27
D: -
CDR3: AVRGNLNTEAF

J: TRBJ2-5
V: TRBV4-3
D: TRBD2
CDR3: ASSYGGARETQY

J: TRBJ1-6
V: TRBV30
D: -
CDR3: AWSVRGSNSPLH